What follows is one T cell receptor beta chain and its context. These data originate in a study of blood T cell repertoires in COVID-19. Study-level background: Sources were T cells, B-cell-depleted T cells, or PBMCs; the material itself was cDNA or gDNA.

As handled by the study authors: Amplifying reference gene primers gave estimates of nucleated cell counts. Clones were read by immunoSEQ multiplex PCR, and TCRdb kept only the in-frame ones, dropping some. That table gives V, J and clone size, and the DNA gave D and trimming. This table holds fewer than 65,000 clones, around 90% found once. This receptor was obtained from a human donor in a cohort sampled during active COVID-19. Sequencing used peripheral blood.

CDR3 nucleotides: TGCGCCAGCAGCCCAGCGGGAGATGGGGACTGCTCCTACGAGCAGTACGTC. Protein: CASSPAGDGDCSYEQYV. The genes are TRBV10-1 and TRBJ2-7; 8 bases are shared with TRBD2. Looked up from germline, CDR1 is WNHNN and CDR2 is SYGVQD (reference sequence). The CDR3 contains 17 residues. Trimming at V came to 6 bases and at J to 0 bases, leaving 13 bases not matched to a gene.